These 17 T cell receptor beta chains were all obtained from the same sample, sequenced in a study of cytomegalovirus exposure and HLA in healthy donors. Only in-frame clones appear in the TCRdb table, and some are missing; sequencing was by immunoSEQ multiplex PCR. The table includes 150,000 to 200,000 clones, less than 90% detected once. The sequencing input was PBMCs. The receptors derive from a man under 40 in good health and CMV-seropositive.

This clone was found once. The V call is TRBV11-2, the J call TRBJ2-7; 11 bases agree with TRBD2. CDR1 and CDR2 (germline): SGHAT, FQNNGV. This CDR3 has 18 amino acids. V gave up 3 bases and J gave up 0 bases; unmatched junction bases: 10. For the CDR3, the DNA is TGTGCCAGCAGCTTCTCGACTAGCGGGATCTCCGGCTCCTACGAGCAGTACTTC. Protein sequence: CASSFSTSGISGSYEQYF.

This clone was counted only a few times. The genes are TRBV28 and TRBJ2-7; D is possibly TRBD2 (5 bases). This CDR3 comprises 15 residues. Trimming removed 7 bases at V and 0 bases at J, with 16 bases between. Germline CDR1 is MDHEN and CDR2 is SYDVKM. This chain's CDR3 is CASTLQAGSSYEQYF. The CDR3 DNA reads as TGTGCCAGCACCCTCCAGGCTGGGAGCTCCTACGAGCAGTACTTC.

CDR3 in DNA: TGTGCCAGCAGACTCCGGGACAGGGGTTACAATGAGCAGTTCTTC. Its protein product is CASRLRDRGYNEQFF. V gene TRBV7-2 combines with J gene TRBJ2-1; 10 nucleotides line up with TRBD1. V gave up 6 bases and J gave up 4 bases; unmatched junction bases: 6. The CDR3 spans 15 residues. Germline V CDR1 and CDR2: SGHTA, FQGNSA.

CDR3 DNA: TGTGCCAGCGGGACTAGCGGAATCACAGATACGCAGTATTTT. It codes for CASGTSGITDTQYF. This rearrangement joins TRBV28 to TRBJ2-3; 11 bases align to TRBD2. The CDR3 has 14 amino acids. The ends lost 8 bases at V and 2 bases at J; junction bases unmatched: 3. Germline values: CDR1 MDHEN, CDR2 SYDVKM.

The gene calls are TRBV6-6 and TRBJ2-7, with D uncertain. The CDR3 has 12 residues. Germline CDR1 is MNHNY and CDR2 is SVGAGI (reference sequence). V was shortened by 6 bases and J by 2 bases, with 8 bases between the two germline ends. The CDR3 coding sequence is TGTGCCAGCAGCCCTACTCCCTACGAGCAGTACTTC. Its translation: CASSPTPYEQYF.

V is TRBV28 and J is TRBJ1-1; D perhaps matches TRBD1 (5 bases). CDR1 MDHEN and CDR2 SYDVKM come from the germline V gene. The CDR3 extends over 14 amino acids. V lost 7 bases and J 12 bases, leaving 24 bases between the germline ends. This CDR3 reads CASTTPGILGGSFF. CDR3 in DNA: TGTGCCAGCACCACCCCCGGGATCCTGGGGGGTTCTTTCTTT.

The V call is TRBV28, the J call TRBJ2-1; TRBD2 agrees at 13 bases. This CDR3 has 18 amino acids. V lost 5 bases, J lost 1 base, and 8 bases stayed unmatched. Germline V gene sequence: CDR1 MDHEN, CDR2 SYDVKM. As DNA, the CDR3 is TGTGCCAGCAGTACACTAGCGGGGGGGGCAAGGTCCTACAATGAGCAGTTCTTC. It specifies CASSTLAGGARSYNEQFF.

This chain links TRBV6-5 with TRBJ2-1; weak D call: TRBD1 (6 bases). The CDR3 spans 14 residues. From germline, CDR1 is MNHEY and CDR2 SVGAGI. Trimming took 9 bases from V and 5 from J, leaving 17 bases between them. CDR3 loop: CASQRAQGNNEQFF. In DNA, the CDR3 is TGTGCCAGTCAGAGGGCCCAGGGGAACAATGAGCAGTTCTTC.

The chain is built from TRBV28 and TRBJ1-2; 9 bases map to TRBD1. The CDR3 consists of 14 residues. Germline lookup yields CDR1 MDHEN and CDR2 SYDVKM. The V and J ends lost 7 bases and 3 bases, in that order; junction bases with no gene match: 6. The DNA for the CDR3 is TGTGCCAGCAAGGGACAGGGTGGTTACTATGGCTACACCTTC. Translation gives CASKGQGGYYGYTF.

The genes are TRBV18 and TRBJ1-1; maybe TRBD1 (5 bases). This CDR3 comprises 16 residues. The V gene lost 1 base and the J gene lost 0 bases, with 12 bases spanning the gap. Germline loops: CDR1 KGHSH, CDR2 LQKENI. CDR3 sequence: CASSPQGGGMNTEAFF. CDR3 sequence (DNA): TGTGCCAGCTCACCACAGGGCGGGGGGATGAACACTGAAGCTTTCTTT.

The genes are TRBV7-3 and TRBJ2-1; possibly TRBD2 for D (5 bases). The CDR3 spans 16 residues. Trimming cost V 3 bases and J 9 bases, with 21 bases left between them. CDR1 and CDR2 (germline): SGHTA, FQGTGA. The CDR3 protein is CASSFSGTNLWSEQFF. The CDR3 DNA is TGTGCCAGCAGCTTCAGCGGAACTAATCTGTGGAGTGAGCAGTTCTTC.

This clone was counted only a few times. The chain joins TRBV2 to TRBJ2-4, with D possibly matching TRBD1 (5 bases). Between the trimmed V and J ends, which lost 6 bases and 3 bases, there was a span of 12 bases. The CDR3 spans 14 residues. Per germline, CDR1 SNHLY and CDR2 FYNNEI. CDR3 protein: CASSVQVDKNIQYF. The DNA for the CDR3 is TGTGCCAGCAGCGTACAGGTCGACAAAAACATTCAGTACTTC.

The table lists this clone with a few counts. The chain joins TRBV28 to TRBJ1-5, with D perhaps matching TRBD1 (5 bases). Trimming shortened V by 8 bases and J by 0 bases, and 14 bases separated the two germline ends. The germline gives CDR1 MDHEN, CDR2 SYDVKM. This CDR3 contains 15 residues. The CDR3 protein is CASALPGNSNQPQHF. For the CDR3, the DNA is TGTGCCAGCGCCCTTCCAGGGAATAGCAATCAGCCCCAGCATTTT.

In this sample, this clone turned up once. This chain joins TRBV29-1 and TRBJ2-3; D is possibly TRBD1 (6 bases). In germline, CDR1 is SQVTM, CDR2 ANQGSEA. V was clipped by 2 bases and J by 3 bases, with 15 bases between them. The CDR3 is 15 amino acids. The CDR3 is CSVERQGFVTDTQYF. The CDR3 DNA is TGCAGCGTTGAAAGGCAGGGGTTTGTAACAGATACGCAGTATTTT.

CDR3 sequence: CASSLTGDSTDTQYF. CDR3 bases: TGCGCCAGCAGCTTGACGGGAGACAGCACAGATACGCAGTATTTT. The J gene is TRBJ2-3, the V gene TRBV5-1; D perhaps matches TRBD2 (6 bases). The germline gives CDR1 SGHRS, CDR2 YFSETQ. This CDR3 spans 15 amino acids. Trimming left V 1 base short and J 0 bases short, with 9 bases between.

This chain links TRBV28 with TRBJ2-7; D is perhaps TRBD1 (6 bases). The CDR3 is 15 residues long. V gave up 5 bases and J gave up 8 bases, with 22 bases separating them. Germline V CDR1 and CDR2: MDHEN, SYDVKM. CDR3 nucleotides: TGTGCCAGCAGTCCAGGGGACGAAGGGGCACGGAAGCAGTACTTC. Protein sequence: CASSPGDEGARKQYF.

The V call is TRBV7-2, the J call TRBJ2-2, with D perhaps TRBD1 (6 bases). CDR3 length equals 14 residues. CDR1 and CDR2 (germline): SGHTA, FQGNSA. Trimming left V 5 bases short and J 3 bases short, with 10 bases between. CDR3 DNA sequence: TGTGCCAGCAGCGAACAGGGATACACCGGGGAGCTGTTTTTT. This translates into CASSEQGYTGELFF. The entire variable domain, with the rest obtained from reference TRBV7-2 and TRBJ2-2, is as follows: GAGVSQSPSNKVTEKGKDVELRCDPISGHTALYWYRQSLGQGLEFLIYFQGNSAPDKSGLPSDRFSAERTGGSVSTLTIQRTQQEDSAVYLCASSEQGYTGELFFGEGSRLTVL.